This entry is about one TCR beta chain. The sample comes from a study of blood T cell repertoires in COVID-19. The CDR3 has 13 amino acids. The germline V and J ends were trimmed by 6 bases and 2 bases, with 11 bases remaining between them. Germline assignment: CDR1 MDHEN and CDR2 SYDVKM. Sequencing used immunoSEQ multiplex PCR; TCRdb keeps in-frame clones, though not all of them. This sample has over 150,000 clones; about nine tenths occur once, and the top ten carry almost 5%. This sequence originates from a young man with COVID-19, enrolled during active disease. Specimen: peripheral blood. This chain joins TRBV28 and TRBJ2-7, with D perhaps TRBD2 (6 bases). CDR3 sequence: CASRVSGTYEQYF. Written as DNA, the CDR3 is TGTGCCAGCAGGGTTAGCGGAACCTACGAGCAGTACTTC.